Shown below are 7 T cell receptor beta chains from a single sample sequenced in a study of beta chain features in type 1 diabetes. Isolated RNA was reverse transcribed in full, so expressed TCRB transcripts were sequenced. Method: immunoSEQ multiplex PCR; TCRdb's copy keeps in-frame clones and lacks some. The sample holds a few hundred thousand clones; roughly 12% are singletons and the top ten take over 0.008%. Study findings and constraints: In all four CD4+ subsets, TCRB CDR3 length was significantly, moderately reduced in type 1 diabetes.

For these receptors, no antigen is known. The sample was naive CD4+ T cells from blood. Receptor source: a woman aged 18-29 years with type 1 diabetes.

This clone was counted only a few times. At one boundary the junction diverges from the germline segment, which might be a read error. The chain employs TRBV6-6 and TRBJ2-1, with TRBD2 identical over 10 bases. Germline V CDR1 and CDR2: MNHNY, SVGAGI (reference sequence). The CDR3 is made up of 15 amino acids. The CDR3, as DNA: TGTGCCAGCAGTGACTCTAGCGGGGGCTCCCGCCTGCAGTTCTTC. Translated, it gives CASSDSSGGSRLQFF.

V gene TRBV7-3 combines with J gene TRBJ2-7; 12 bases fit TRBD1. The ends lost 5 bases at V and 6 bases at J; junction bases unmatched: 8. This CDR3 comprises 15 residues. Germline V gene lookup returns CDR1 SGHTA and CDR2 FQGTGA. CDR3 in DNA: TGTGCCAGCAGCGCCGGGACAGGGGGCCCGGGCGAGCAGTACTTC. This translates into CASSAGTGGPGEQYF.

The chain combines TRBV9 with TRBJ1-3; D may be TRBD1 (5 bases). Germline V lookup: CDR1 SGDLS, CDR2 YYNGEE. The V gene lost 0 bases and the J gene lost 3 bases, with 19 bases spanning the gap. The CDR3 runs to 18 residues. This CDR3 reads CASSVALGQASHGNTIYF. The CDR3 DNA is TGTGCCAGCAGCGTAGCTTTGGGGCAGGCCAGTCATGGAAACACCATATATTTT.

A few counts support this clone. The CDR3 region is CASSLSQGAKNIQYF. CDR3 coding DNA: TGCGCCAGCAGTCTGTCGCAGGGGGCCAAAAACATTCAGTACTTC. The chain is built from TRBV23-1 and TRBJ2-4, with D perhaps matching TRBD1 (6 bases). TRBV23-1 has ORF status, its function being uncertain. The CDR3 is made up of 15 amino acids. The V end was cut by 4 bases, the J end by 1 base, with 11 bases between.

The V gene is TRBV9, the J gene TRBJ2-1; D not resolved. The CDR3 sequence is 17 residues long. Looked up from germline, CDR1 is SGDLS and CDR2 is YYNGEE. V lost 1 base and J lost 2, with 16 bases in between. In nucleotides, the CDR3 is TGTGCCAGCAGCGTATTTGGCGGCCCTATTACCTACAATGAGCAGTTCTTC. Protein product: CASSVFGGPITYNEQFF.

This sequence joins TRBV11-1 and TRBJ2-2, with D perhaps matching TRBD1 (5 bases). Germline assignment: CDR1 SGHAT and CDR2 FQDESV (reference sequence). This CDR3 spans 15 amino acids. The V gene lost 1 base and the J gene lost 2 bases, with 8 bases spanning the gap. CDR3 DNA: TGTGCCAGCAGCTTAGTACAGGATAACACCGGGGAGCTGTTTTTT. It yields the protein CASSLVQDNTGELFF.

The chain combines TRBV19 with TRBJ2-1; 9 bases align to TRBD2. Germline values: CDR1 LNHDA, CDR2 SQIVND (reference sequence). V dropped 2 bases and J dropped 7; count of bases not matched to a gene: 15. The CDR3 has 18 amino acids. In DNA form, the CDR3 reads TGTGCCAGTAGTATAAGAGTAGGGACTAGCCATTTGTTAAATGAGCAGTTCTTC. Amino acids: CASSIRVGTSHLLNEQFF.